This T cell receptor beta chain was recovered during a study of cytomegalovirus exposure and HLA in healthy donors. Study-level information: Among about 380 genotyped donors, around 80% fell in the Caucasian-associated ancestry cluster.

Notes on the study in general: Rarity marked most TCR sequences, yet some public TCRs occurred in many donors.

V shed 4 bases and J 1 base; nucleotides not matched to a gene: 7. Germline V gene lookup returns CDR1 ENHRY and CDR2 SYGVKD. The CDR3 is 17 amino acids. As regards this clone: Its antigen is as yet unknown.

The PCR employed 60 Vbeta primers together with 13 Jbeta primers. Clones were sequenced by immunoSEQ multiplex PCR, and TCRdb holds only the in-frame ones, with some missing. The profile shows tens of thousands of clones, around four fifths of them singletons. The chain has TRBV10-3 and TRBJ2-1, with 10 bases fitting TRBD2. Input material: PBMCs. The sequence came from a woman between 25 and 40 years old in good health and CMV-seronegative. CDR3 amino acids: CAISGQRTSGSYNEQFF. Written as DNA, the CDR3 is TGTGCCATCAGTGGGCAAAGGACTAGCGGTTCCTACAATGAGCAGTTCTTC.